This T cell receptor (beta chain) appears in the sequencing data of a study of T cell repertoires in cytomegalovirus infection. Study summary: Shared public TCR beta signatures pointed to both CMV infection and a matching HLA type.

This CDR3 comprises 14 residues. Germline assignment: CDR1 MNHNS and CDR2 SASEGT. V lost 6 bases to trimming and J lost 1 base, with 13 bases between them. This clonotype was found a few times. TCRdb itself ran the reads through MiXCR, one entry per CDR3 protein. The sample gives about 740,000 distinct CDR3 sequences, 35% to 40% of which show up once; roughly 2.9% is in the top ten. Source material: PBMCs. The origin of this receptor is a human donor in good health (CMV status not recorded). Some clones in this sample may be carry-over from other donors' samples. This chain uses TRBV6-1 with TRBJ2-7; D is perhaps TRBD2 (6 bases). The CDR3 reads CASRGLPTSYEQYF. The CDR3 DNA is TGTGCCAGCAGGGGACTCCCGACGTCCTACGAGCAGTACTTC.